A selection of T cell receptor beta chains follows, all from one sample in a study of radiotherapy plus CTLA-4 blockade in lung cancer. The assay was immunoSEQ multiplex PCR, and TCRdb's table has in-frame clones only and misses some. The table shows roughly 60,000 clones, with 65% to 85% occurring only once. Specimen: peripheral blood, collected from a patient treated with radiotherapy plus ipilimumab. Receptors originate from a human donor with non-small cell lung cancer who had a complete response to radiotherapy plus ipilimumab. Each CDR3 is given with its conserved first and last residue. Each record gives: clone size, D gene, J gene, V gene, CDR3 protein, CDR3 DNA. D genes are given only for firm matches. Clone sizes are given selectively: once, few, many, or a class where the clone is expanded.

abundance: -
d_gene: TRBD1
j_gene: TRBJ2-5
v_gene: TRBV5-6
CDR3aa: CASSLQGADRETQYF
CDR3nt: TGTGCCAGCAGCCTTCAGGGGGCCGATCGAGAGACCCAGTACTTC

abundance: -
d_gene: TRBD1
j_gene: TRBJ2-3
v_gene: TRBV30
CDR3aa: CALSRDRGYADTQYF
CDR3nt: TGTGCCCTTTCCCGGGACAGGGGATACGCAGATACGCAGTATTTT

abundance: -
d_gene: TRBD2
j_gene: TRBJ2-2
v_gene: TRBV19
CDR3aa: CASSPLAGVVGELFF
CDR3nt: TGTGCCAGTAGCCCGCTAGCGGGAGTTGTAGGGGAGCTGTTTTTT

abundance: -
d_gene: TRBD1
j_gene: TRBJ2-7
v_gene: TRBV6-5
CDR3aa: CASSSTGNSYEQYF
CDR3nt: TGTGCCAGCAGTTCGACAGGGAACTCCTACGAGCAGTACTTC

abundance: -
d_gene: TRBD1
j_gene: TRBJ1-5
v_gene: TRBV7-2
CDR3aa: CASSSPYRDRTHQPQHF
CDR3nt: TGTGCCAGCAGCTCGCCCTACCGGGACAGAACCCATCAGCCCCAGCATTTT

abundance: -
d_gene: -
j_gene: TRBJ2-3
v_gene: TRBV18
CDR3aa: CASSSARDTQYF
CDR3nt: TGTGCCAGCTCTAGCGCCCGGGATACGCAGTATTTT

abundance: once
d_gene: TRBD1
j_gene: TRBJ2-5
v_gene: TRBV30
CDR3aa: CAWRPGQGTGQYF
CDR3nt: TGTGCCTGGAGGCCGGGACAGGGGACGGGGCAGTACTTC

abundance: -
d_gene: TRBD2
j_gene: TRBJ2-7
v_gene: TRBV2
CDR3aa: CASSGEVGLAGVEQYF
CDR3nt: TGTGCCAGCAGTGGAGAAGTGGGACTAGCGGGAGTCGAGCAGTACTTC

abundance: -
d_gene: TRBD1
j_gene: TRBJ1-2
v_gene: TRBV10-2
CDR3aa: CASSEGGQGNGYTF
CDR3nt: TGCGCCAGCAGTGAGGGGGGACAGGGGAATGGCTACACCTTC

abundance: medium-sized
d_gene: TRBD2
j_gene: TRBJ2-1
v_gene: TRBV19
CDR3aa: CASKRGGGGTNEQFF
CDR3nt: TGTGCCAGTAAAAGGGGTGGCGGGGGGACCAATGAGCAGTTCTTC

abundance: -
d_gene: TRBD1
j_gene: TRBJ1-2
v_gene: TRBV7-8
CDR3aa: CASSLGRDRGPPYGYTF
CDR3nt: TGTGCCAGCAGCTTAGGTCGGGACAGGGGCCCACCTTATGGCTACACCTTC